The 32 T cell receptor beta chains below were found in one sample sequenced in a study of blood T cell repertoires in COVID-19. Profiling relied on immunoSEQ multiplex PCR, and the TCRdb table lists in-frame clones only, not all of them. Of about 46,000 clones listed, around 83% were seen once; the top ten hold 7.4%. The sample was peripheral blood. These receptors all stem from a man aged 60 to 69 with active COVID-19.

The CDR3 DNA follows: TGTGCCAGCAGCGCCCCCGGGACTAGCGGGGGTAATGAGCAGTTCTTC. Its protein is CASSAPGTSGGNEQFF. The chain has TRBV9 and TRBJ2-1; 14 nucleotides match TRBD2. The CDR3 is 16 amino acids. Germline-derived CDR1 and CDR2 are SGDLS and YYNGEE. The junction had 6 bases not matched to a gene; V was cut back by 3 bases and J by 7 bases.

The chain links TRBV9 to TRBJ1-1; 8 bases are a match to TRBD1. V trimming: 3 bases; J trimming: 6 bases; junction bases outside the gene matches: 7. Germline CDR1 is SGDLS and CDR2 is YYNGEE. This CDR3 is 14 amino acids long. The CDR3 DNA reads as TGTGCCAGCAGCGCCCAGACAGGGGAGGCTGAAGCTTTCTTT. This encodes CASSAQTGEAEAFF.

J is TRBJ1-5 and V is TRBV28; D is uncertain. Trimming removed 10 bases from V and 7 bases from J, with 5 bases in between. The CDR3 runs 9 residues. Germline V lookup: CDR1 MDHEN, CDR2 SYDVKM. CDR3 nucleotide sequence: TGTGCCACCGTACAGCCCCAGCATTTT. It is translated as CATVQPQHF.

This clone has only a few counts. The gene calls are TRBV7-9 and TRBJ1-3; D perhaps matches TRBD1 (6 bases). The CDR3 consists of 16 residues. Trimming pared 5 bases from V and 0 bases from J, leaving 14 bases between. The germline V gene has CDR1 SEHNR and CDR2 FQNEAQ (reference sequence). CDR3 residues: CASSRQVSISGNTIYF. The DNA for the CDR3 is TGTGCCAGCAGCCGACAGGTTTCGATCTCTGGAAACACCATATATTTT.

The V call is TRBV19, the J call TRBJ1-5; D possibly corresponds to TRBD1 (6 bases). The germline V and J ends were trimmed by 11 bases and 2 bases, with 13 bases remaining between them. The CDR3 consists of 13 residues. CDR1 LNHDA and CDR2 SQIVND come from the germline V gene (reference sequence). The CDR3 region has the DNA TGTGCCGTACAGGGTAGGGGCAATCAGCCCCAGCATTTT. Protein product: CAVQGRGNQPQHF.

The CDR3 nucleotides read TGTGCCAGCAGTCCCAAGCGGGTTCTTGCAACTAATGAAAAACTGTTTTTT. Its translation: CASSPKRVLATNEKLFF. The chain couples TRBV7-9 to TRBJ1-4; D unresolved. Germline CDR1 reads SEHNR; CDR2 reads FQNEAQ (reference sequence). The CDR3 is 17 amino acids. Trimming removed 6 bases at V and 0 bases at J, with 17 bases between.

The chain couples TRBV6-2 or TRBV6-3 to TRBJ1-2, with a tentative D call TRBD1 (5 bases). The CDR3 has 13 residues. Germline assignment: CDR1 MNHEY and CDR2 SVGEGT. The V end was cut by 4 bases, the J end by 4 bases, with 10 bases between. The CDR3 protein is CASSSGYGYGYTF. The CDR3 nucleotides are TGTGCCAGCAGTTCAGGGTATGGCTATGGCTACACCTTC.

V gene TRBV30 combines with J gene TRBJ2-3; a weak D match, TRBD1 (5 bases). From germline, CDR1 is GTSNPN and CDR2 SVGIG (reference sequence). The CDR3 runs to 16 residues. Trimming removed 1 base at V and 0 bases at J, with 14 bases between. The CDR3 loop is CAWSARQITSTDTQYF. The CDR3 DNA reads as TGTGCCTGGAGTGCCAGACAGATAACTAGCACAGATACGCAGTATTTT.

The CDR3 loop is CASSTFDRGEDQPQHF. CDR3 DNA: TGTGCCAGCAGCACCTTCGACAGGGGGGAAGATCAGCCCCAGCATTTT. V is TRBV7-9 and J is TRBJ1-5; TRBD1 agrees at 9 bases. V gave up 5 bases and J gave up 5 bases; unmatched junction bases: 10. The germline V gene encodes CDR1 SEHNR and CDR2 FQNEAQ (reference sequence). This CDR3 has 16 amino acids.

This sequence joins TRBV5-6 and TRBJ1-5; D not resolved. V was pared by 0 bases and J by 13 bases, with 14 bases between. Germline V gene data show CDR1 as SGHDT and CDR2 as YYEEEE. This CDR3 is built from 13 residues. The CDR3 nucleotides read TGTGCCAGCAGCTTGGCCGGGAGCCGAAAACAGCATTTT. Translation: CASSLAGSRKQHF.

V usage is TRBV4-3 and J usage is TRBJ2-1; a possible D gene is TRBD1 (6 bases). CDR1 and CDR2 from the germline V gene are LGHNA and YSLEER. This CDR3 is 15 amino acids long. V lost 4 bases and J lost 5, with 15 bases in between. For the CDR3, the DNA is TGCGCCAGCAGCCCCTACGGGACATATAACAATGAGCAGTTCTTC. Its translation is CASSPYGTYNNEQFF.

The chain has TRBV7-2 and TRBJ2-5, with 11 bases that match TRBD2. This CDR3 region has 14 residues. J was trimmed by 5 bases and V by 3 bases; bases with no gene match: 2. The germline gives CDR1 SGHTA, CDR2 FQGNSA. The CDR3 sequence is CASSFVAGGETQYF. The CDR3 DNA follows: TGTGCCAGCAGCTTCGTAGCGGGGGGGGAGACCCAGTACTTC. Based on the CDR3 plus reference TRBV7-2 and TRBJ2-5, the full variable domain is GAGVSQSPSNKVTEKGKDVELRCDPISGHTALYWYRQSLGQGLEFLIYFQGNSAPDKSGLPSDRFSAERTGGSVSTLTIQRTQQEDSAVYLCASSFVAGGETQYFGPGTRLLVL.

A note on this clone: The junction and the germline gene differ at one end; a read error may be behind it. The chain has TRBV5-1 and TRBJ1-5; the D gene is possibly TRBD1 (5 bases). The length of the CDR3 is 14 residues. In germline, CDR1 is SGHRS, CDR2 YFSETQ. The CDR3 DNA follows: TGCGCCCGCAGCTGGGGGGGGGATAATCAGCCCCAGCATTTT. As protein: CARSWGGDNQPQHF. The full variable domain, in which reference TRBV5-1 and TRBJ1-5 provide the parts outside the CDR3, is KAGVTQTPRYLIKTRGQQVTLSCSPISGHRSVSWYQQTPGQGLQFLFEYFSETQRNKGNFPGRFSGRQFSNSRSEMNVSTLELGDSALYLCARSWGGDNQPQHFGDGTRLSIL.

The rearrangement links TRBV18 to TRBJ2-3; 16 bases align to TRBD2. This CDR3 spans 17 amino acids. J lost 5 bases, V lost 2 bases, and 4 bases had no gene match. Germline CDR1 and CDR2: KGHSH and LQKENI. DNA of the CDR3: TGTGCCAGCTCACCAGGGACTAGCGGGGGGGCCGGAGATACGCAGTATTTT. This encodes CASSPGTSGGAGDTQYF.

The chain recombines TRBV5-1 with TRBJ2-3, with no clear D. CDR3 length equals 14 residues. Germline V CDR1 and CDR2: SGHRS, YFSETQ. V dropped 7 bases and J dropped 0 bases, with 12 bases sitting between them. Here the CDR3 reads CASALDASTDTQYF. DNA of the CDR3: TGCGCCAGCGCCCTAGACGCTAGCACAGATACGCAGTATTTT.

The V gene is TRBV5-4, the J gene TRBJ1-2, with a weak D call TRBD1 (6 bases). The CDR3 runs to 14 residues. Trimming stripped 3 bases from V and 8 bases from J, with 17 bases between. The germline V gene has CDR1 SGHNT and CDR2 YYREEE (reference sequence). The CDR3 bases are TGTGCCAGCAGCTGGGTACAGGGTTCAGGAGGCTACACCTTC. Translation gives CASSWVQGSGGYTF. Full variable domain (missing parts from reference TRBV5-4 and TRBJ1-2): ETGVTQSPTHLIKTRGQQVTLRCSSQSGHNTVSWYQQALGQGPQFIFQYYREEENGRGNFPPRFSGLQFPNYSSELNVNALELDDSALYLCASSWVQGSGGYTFGSGTRLTVV.

The chain joins TRBV9 to TRBJ2-3; 7 nucleotides agree with TRBD2. CDR3 length: 14 amino acids. Germline V lookup: CDR1 SGDLS, CDR2 YYNGEE. The V gene end was trimmed by 2 bases and the J gene end by 9 bases; junction bases not matched to a gene: 9. For the CDR3, the DNA is TGTGCCAGCAGCGTTAGAACCTCGGGGGGAACGCAGTATTTT. It is translated as CASSVRTSGGTQYF.

Here the CDR3 DNA reads TGCGCCAGCAGCTTGAACGGGATTAGTTACAATGAGCAGTTCTTC. Protein: CASSLNGISYNEQFF. The rearrangement links TRBV5-1 to TRBJ2-1; weak D call: TRBD2 (5 bases). CDR1 is SGHRS, CDR2 YFSETQ, per germline. Deletions cut 1 base from V and 4 bases from J, with 12 bases between. CDR3 length equals 15 residues.

V gene TRBV28 combines with J gene TRBJ2-1; 7 bases are shared with TRBD1. Germline-derived CDR1 and CDR2 are MDHEN and SYDVKM. This CDR3 region has 14 residues. V lost 6 bases to trimming and J lost 0 bases; unmatched junction nucleotides: 2. CDR3 protein: CASRNRGSYNEQFF. CDR3 nucleotides: TGTGCCAGCAGGAACAGGGGCTCCTACAATGAGCAGTTCTTC.

The chain links TRBV18 to TRBJ2-3; perhaps TRBD1 as D (7 bases). V shed 3 bases and J shed 2 bases, with 15 bases lying between them. Germline V gene sequence: CDR1 KGHSH, CDR2 LQKENI. This CDR3 comprises 16 residues. The CDR3 DNA sequence: TGTGCCAGCTCACCCGCGGGACAGATCCACACAGATACGCAGTATTTT. Protein sequence: CASSPAGQIHTDTQYF.

This clone has only a few counts. This chain connects TRBV9 to TRBJ2-1, with 8 bases aligning to TRBD2. The CDR3 loop spans 17 amino acids. Unmatched junction bases numbered 11, after V lost 2 bases and J lost 4 bases. Germline CDR1 SGDLS, CDR2 YYNGEE. CDR3 bases: TGTGCCAGCAGCGTGCAGGGTAGCGGGACCCATTACAATGAGCAGTTCTTC. Translating it yields CASSVQGSGTHYNEQFF.

This chain links TRBV6-1 with TRBJ1-2, with 12 bases that match TRBD1. This CDR3 is 20 amino acids long. CDR1 is MNHNS, CDR2 SASEGT, per germline. The V and J ends lost 1 base and 3 bases, in that order; junction bases with no gene match: 15. The CDR3 region is CASSEVYLPGQGARDYGYTF. CDR3 nucleotides: TGTGCCAGCAGTGAAGTTTATCTTCCGGGACAGGGGGCGCGGGACTATGGCTACACCTTC.

Points on this clone: The junction departs from the called germline gene at one end, perhaps through a read error. The chain has TRBV28 and TRBJ2-7, with TRBD2 matching 16 bases. Germline values: CDR1 MDHEN, CDR2 SYDVKM. CDR3 length equals 18 residues. DNA for the CDR3: TGTGCCAGCAGCTTATCGGGACTAGCGGGGGGGGGTGGCGGCGAGCAGTACTTC. Translation gives CASSLSGLAGGGGGEQYF.

The chain links TRBV7-9 to TRBJ2-1; 8 bases fit TRBD1. CDR3 size: 13 residues. V dropped 4 bases and J dropped 10; count of bases not matched to a gene: 6. CDR1 is SEHNR, CDR2 FQNEAQ, per germline (reference sequence). The CDR3 region has the DNA TGTGCCAGCAGCTGGGACAGGCCTCAGGAGCAGTTCTTC. It specifies CASSWDRPQEQFF.

The chain carries TRBV27 and TRBJ1-1; 10 nucleotides align to TRBD1. This CDR3 spans 16 amino acids. J gave up 0 bases and V 0 bases, and 1 base lay outside the gene matches. Germline-derived CDR1 and CDR2 are MNHEY and SMNVEV (reference sequence). The CDR3 protein is CASSLSTGGLNTEAFF. The CDR3, as DNA: TGTGCCAGCAGTTTATCGACAGGGGGCCTGAACACTGAAGCTTTCTTT.

This rearrangement joins TRBV21-1 to TRBJ2-7; the table's D call, TRBD1, was not checked against the DNA. TRBV21-1 counts as a pseudogene. The CDR3 length is 14 residues. In DNA form, the CDR3 reads TGTGCCAGCAGCAAAGAAGGGGCACTGGACGAGCAGTACTTC. It is translated as CASSKEGALDEQYF.

The genes are TRBV28 and TRBJ2-5; D perhaps matches TRBD1 (6 bases). In germline, CDR1 is MDHEN, CDR2 SYDVKM. Trimming stripped 2 bases from V and 2 bases from J, with 18 bases between. The CDR3 has 17 residues. The CDR3 sequence: CASSLIQGNQLQETQYF. For the CDR3, the DNA is TGTGCCAGCAGTTTAATACAGGGAAACCAGCTTCAAGAGACCCAGTACTTC.

V usage is TRBV7-3 and J usage is TRBJ2-5; 10 bases match TRBD2. Germline-derived CDR1 and CDR2 are SGHTA and FQGTGA. V lost 0 bases to trimming and J lost 1 base; unmatched junction nucleotides: 2. The CDR3 sequence is 16 residues long. CDR3 protein: CASSLTPSGGQETQYF. In DNA, the CDR3 is TGTGCCAGCAGCTTAACCCCTAGCGGGGGCCAAGAGACCCAGTACTTC.

The chain carries TRBV21-1 and TRBJ1-1; the D call in the table, TRBD1, was not verified against the DNA. TRBV21-1 is assigned pseudogene status. The CDR3 is made up of 16 amino acids. The CDR3 bases are TGTGCCAGCAGGTCCTTGTTATACACAATTCGCACTGAAGCTTTCTTT. Amino acids: CASRSLLYTIRTEAFF.

The rearrangement uses TRBV7-8 and TRBJ1-1, with D perhaps matching TRBD1 (5 bases). Trimming pared 8 bases from V and 4 bases from J, leaving 17 bases between. CDR1 SGHVS and CDR2 FQNEAQ come from the germline V gene. The CDR3 runs 14 residues. The CDR3 spells CASRFREVGTEAFF. CDR3 in DNA: TGTGCCAGCCGATTCAGGGAGGTGGGCACTGAAGCTTTCTTT. Using reference TRBV7-8 and TRBJ1-1 for the parts outside the CDR3, the full variable domain is GAGVSQSPRYKVAKRGQDVALRCDPISGHVSLFWYQQALGQGPEFLTYFQNEAQLDKSGLPSDRFFAERPEGSVSTLKIQRTQQEDSAVYLCASRFREVGTEAFFGQGTRLTVV.

The rearrangement links TRBV28 to TRBJ1-1; 11 bases match TRBD1. V lost 2 bases to trimming and J lost 10 bases; unmatched junction nucleotides: 9. Germline CDR1 reads MDHEN; CDR2 reads SYDVKM. The CDR3 extends over 15 amino acids. The CDR3 loop is CASSLGQGASRVAFF. In DNA form, the CDR3 reads TGTGCCAGCAGTTTAGGACAGGGGGCTTCCCGGGTAGCTTTCTTT.

The CDR3 region is CASSLLAGNYGYTF. The CDR3 DNA reads TGTGCCAGCAGTTTATTGGCAGGGAACTATGGCTACACCTTC. This chain uses TRBV28 with TRBJ1-2; D is perhaps TRBD1 (5 bases). Between the trimmed V and J ends, which lost 1 base and 2 bases, there was a span of 8 bases. The CDR3 is 14 residues long. The V gene's germline CDR1 is MDHEN and CDR2 SYDVKM.